Described below is a single T cell receptor (beta chain) sequence and its context. This clonotype was observed at least ten times. Its antigen is still unknown. Per-base quality was not reported, and no clone a single base away is much larger than it. Libraries from unsorted PBMCs were made from 2 million PBMCs kept in RNAlater at -80 degrees C until RNA extraction. Multiple sclerosis patients were enrolled in a US clinical protocol evaluating disease progression by magnetic resonance imaging. Peripheral blood was subjected to Ficoll-Hypaque density gradient centrifugation to isolate PBMCs, which were then cryopreserved in liquid nitrogen. This record comes from a study of neurological immune-mediated disorders (dated by TCRdb to between 2018 and 2020). Describing the broader study: Among the approximately 34 multiple sclerosis patients, relapsing-remitting MS accounted for around 30 and secondary progressive MS accounted for 3. The study compared peripheral blood TCR-beta repertoires of HTLV-I-associated myelopathy (HAM/TSP) patients, multiple sclerosis patients and healthy controls using UMI-based sequencing. Longitudinal samples, technical triplicates and paired sorted CD4+ and CD8+ T-cell subsets, alongside PBMC samples, were included among the 90 to 130 TCR-beta libraries. The cohort included some 68 subjects: roughly 15 with HAM/TSP, approximately 34 with multiple sclerosis, and approximately 20 healthy controls.

cDNA synthesis used template-switch 5'RACE with a primer carrying a 10-nucleotide random unique molecular identifier tagging each TCR transcript. Every sequencing run yielded over 170 million TCR-beta sequences covering 15-18 subjects. Total RNA was extracted with the RNeasy kit. Using the KAPA Real-time Library Amplification kit, TCR-beta VDJ regions were amplified with primers for the TCR constant region and the 5'RACE anchor. Sample indexes and Illumina adaptors were added in a first PCR, and a second PCR then increased library yield. After purification with Ampure beads, the TCR product of roughly 650 bp was size-selected on a 2% E-gel SizeSelection system. Before pooling, libraries had their quality checked on a Bioanalyzer, their concentration measured with Qubit, and their quantity determined with the Kapa Library Quantification kit. Libraries were sequenced paired-end 2 x 150 bp on an Illumina HiSeq 2500. To increase sequence diversity, about 24-32% phiX was spiked into each library pool. As for the authors' bioinformatics: Quality-filtered reads were processed with the UMI-based MiGEC pipeline, and over 90% of raw TCR sequences were removed by the MiGEC pipeline during error correction. VDJ genes were aligned to IMGT germline references, and clonotypes were defined by unique CDR3 amino acid sequence plus V-J genes. VDJtools evaluated clonal expansion, Shannon diversity and CDR3 relatedness (CalcPairwiseDistances, ClusterSamples); CLCbio workbench built phylogenetic trees. Clones with at least 8 unique UMIs were defined as expanded, with this threshold being based on coefficient-of-variation modelling across technical triplicates. In-frame beta chains were kept once TCRdb had trimmed the public reads at Q25 with fastp and called clones with MiXCR. Every distinct CDR3 protein forms one entry, paired with its most common genes and DNA. These V and J calls rely on TCRdb rather than the paper's analysis. This sample holds 50,000 to 65,000 distinct CDR3 sequences; approximately 3.8% were observed only once. Less than 2% of the sample is in the top ten clones.

Study-level results and caveats: Expanded clones from different subjects shared no identical CDR3 amino acid sequences, which suggests that TCR-beta repertoires were private in all groups. In phylogenetic analysis, the repertoires of 18 of 34 MS patients grouped into a cluster of related CDR3 sequences, which suggests a possible signature at the repertoire level. No association of the MS cluster with clinical or MRI features was observed, and the need for larger cohorts was stated by the authors. TCR clonal expansion was highest in HAM/TSP patients and lowest in MS patients, with MS patients falling below even healthy controls.

V loses 6 bases of germline sequence and J loses 6 bases, and the interval between the two ends is 20 bases. Measured from the cysteine to the phenylalanine, the CDR3 is 15 residues long. The only DNA kept is the CDR3, 45 bases in frame from the first base. The sample was PBMCs. The receptor chain draws on TRBV12-3 or TRBV12-4 and TRBJ1-1; tentative D gene TRBD1, with 5 bases matching. The receptor was isolated from a young man with multiple sclerosis. The CDR3 has the sequence CASRYAAAGSAEAFF. Read as DNA, the sequence is TGTGCCAGCAGATACGCGGCGGCAGGGAGCGCTGAAGCTTTCTTT.